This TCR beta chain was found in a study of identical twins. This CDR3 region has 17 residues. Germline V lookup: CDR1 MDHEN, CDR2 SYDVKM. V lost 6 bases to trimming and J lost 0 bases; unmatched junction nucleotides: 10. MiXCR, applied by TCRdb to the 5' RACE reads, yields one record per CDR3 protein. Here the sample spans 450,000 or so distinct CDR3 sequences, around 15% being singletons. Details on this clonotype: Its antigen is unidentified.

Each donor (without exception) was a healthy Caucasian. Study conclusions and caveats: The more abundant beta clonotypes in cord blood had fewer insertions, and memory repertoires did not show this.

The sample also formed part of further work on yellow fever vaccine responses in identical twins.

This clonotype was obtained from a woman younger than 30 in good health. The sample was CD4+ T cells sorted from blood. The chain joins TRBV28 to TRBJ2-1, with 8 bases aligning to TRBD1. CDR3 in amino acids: CASSLGTGLSSYNEQFF. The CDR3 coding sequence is TGTGCCAGCAGCCTCGGGACAGGACTAAGCTCCTACAATGAGCAGTTCTTC.